A selection of T cell receptor beta chains follows, all from one sample in a study of OX40 agonist ivuxolimab in advanced cancers. Libraries were prepared by immunoSEQ multiplex PCR; TCRdb keeps only in-frame clonotypes and omits some of them. Of over 70,000 clones listed, approximately 90% are singletons. Sequenced material: CD4+ or CD8+ T cells sorted from blood, taken in a trial of the OX40 agonist ivuxolimab. Receptors were obtained from an adult with an advanced solid tumor such as melanoma, head and neck, liver or kidney cancer. The CDR3 runs from the conserved cysteine through the conserved F or W. The order of the fields is D gene, clone size, J gene, V gene, CDR3 protein, CDR3 DNA. D genes are given only for firm matches. Clone size is shown for a subset of rows, as once, few, many or a class of expanded clone.

NA	NA	TRBJ2-7	TRBV9	CASSVASQPHEQYF	TGTGCCAGCAGCGTAGCGTCCCAGCCCCACGAGCAGTACTTC
NA	NA	TRBJ1-1	TRBV6-1	CASWVNTEAFF	TGTGCCAGCTGGGTGAACACTGAAGCTTTCTTT
NA	NA	TRBJ2-1	TRBV7-7	CASSPGGESYFF	TGTGCTAGCAGCCCCGGCGGAGAATCCTACTTCTTC
TRBD1	once	TRBJ1-5	TRBV15	CATSRGRGSGTGLGSNQPQHF	TGTGCCACCAGCAGAGGGAGGGGGTCCGGGACAGGGCTAGGTAGCAATCAGCCCCAGCATTTT
NA	NA	TRBJ2-1	TRBV9	CASSSRPVRTDNEQFF	TGTGCCAGCAGCTCTCGCCCTGTTCGGACCGACAATGAGCAGTTCTTC
NA	NA	TRBJ2-6	TRBV6-1	CASSGGGRVSSGANVLTF	TGTGCCAGCAGTGGGGGGGGGCGCGTCAGCTCTGGGGCCAACGTCCTGACTTTC
NA	NA	TRBJ2-7	TRBV6-1	CASSEGGWAGRPYEQYF	TGTGCCAGCAGTGAGGGGGGTTGGGCAGGGAGACCCTACGAGCAGTACTTC
NA	NA	TRBJ1-2	TRBV29-1	CSVEGAYGYTF	TGCAGCGTTGAAGGGGCGTATGGCTACACCTTC
NA	NA	TRBJ1-3	TRBV5-1	CASSLSLHSGNTIYF	TGCGCCAGCAGCTTGTCACTTCACTCTGGAAACACCATATATTTT
NA	NA	TRBJ2-5	TRBV9	CASSVADTWHQETQYF	TGTGCCAGCAGCGTAGCCGACACATGGCACCAAGAGACCCAGTACTTC
TRBD1	NA	TRBJ1-5	TRBV10-3	CAISNLQGANQPQHF	TGTGCCATCAGTAACCTACAGGGGGCCAATCAGCCCCAGCATTTT
TRBD1	NA	TRBJ2-5	TRBV2	CASRLRSGQGGETQYF	TGTGCCAGCAGGCTTAGATCGGGACAGGGTGGAGAGACCCAGTACTTC
TRBD1	NA	TRBJ2-2	TRBV7-3	CASSLMQGVGELFF	TGTGCCAGCAGCTTAATGCAGGGGGTAGGGGAGCTGTTTTTT
NA	NA	TRBJ1-3	TRBV27	CASRRSSGNTIYF	TGTGCCAGCAGGAGATCGTCTGGAAACACCATATATTTT
TRBD2	NA	TRBJ2-2	TRBV29-1	CSVGRGGANTGELFF	TGCAGCGTCGGACGCGGGGGAGCGAACACCGGGGAGCTGTTTTTT
NA	NA	TRBJ1-2	TRBV2	CASTADYGYTF	TGTGCCAGCACGGCGGACTATGGCTACACCTTC
NA	NA	TRBJ2-7	TRBV27	CASAFSRGSYEQYF	TGTGCCAGCGCCTTTTCGCGGGGCTCCTACGAGCAGTACTTC
NA	NA	TRBJ2-7	TRBV6-5	CASRGGGYEQYF	TGTGCCAGCCGCGGGGGCGGCTACGAGCAGTACTTC
TRBD2	NA	TRBJ2-3	TRBV5-4	CASGPTSGGADTQYF	TGTGCCAGCGGACCTACTAGCGGGGGGGCAGATACGCAGTATTTT
NA	NA	TRBJ2-7	TRBV6-6	CASSSTVGSSYEQYF	TGTGCCAGCAGTTCTACGGTGGGGAGCTCCTACGAGCAGTACTTC
NA	NA	TRBJ2-2	TRBV27	CASSFRGGELFF	TGTGCCAGCAGTTTTCGGGGCGGGGAGCTGTTTTTT
NA	once	TRBJ2-3	TRBV6-1	CASSDGTRNTDTQYF	TGTGCCAGCAGTGACGGGACGCGAAACACAGATACGCAGTATTTT
NA	NA	TRBJ1-4	TRBV5-4	CASSLGRAEKLFF	TGTGCCAGCAGCTTGGGGAGAGCGGAAAAACTGTTTTTT
NA	NA	TRBJ2-1	TRBV10-3	CAIMTSQGQYNEQFF	TGTGCCATCATGACTAGTCAGGGCCAATACAATGAGCAGTTCTTC
NA	NA	TRBJ1-2	TRBV18	CASSPPASSFLGYTF	TGTGCCAGCTCACCACCGGCCTCCTCTTTCTTGGGCTACACCTTC
TRBD1	once	TRBJ1-4	TRBV19	CASTTRGQGRGNEKLFF	TGTGCCAGTACTACAAGGGGGCAGGGGCGAGGTAATGAAAAACTGTTTTTT
TRBD2	NA	TRBJ2-1	TRBV7-2	CASSFQRGAGEQFF	TGTGCCAGCAGCTTTCAGCGGGGGGCCGGTGAGCAGTTCTTC
TRBD2	NA	TRBJ2-1	TRBV30	CAWSGLAGLINEQFF	TGTGCCTGGAGCGGACTAGCGGGGTTGATAAATGAGCAGTTCTTC
NA	NA	TRBJ1-1	TRBV7-8	CASSSFLTEAFF	TGTGCCAGCAGCTCCTTCCTCACTGAAGCTTTCTTT
NA	once	TRBJ1-5	TRBV7-9	CASSPSGGGGSNQPQHF	TGTGCCAGCAGCCCCTCGGGCGGGGGGGGAAGCAATCAGCCCCAGCATTTT
NA	NA	TRBJ1-3	TRBV30	CAWSVSTGSSGNTIYF	TGTGCCTGGAGTGTCTCAACAGGGAGCTCTGGAAACACCATATATTTT
TRBD2	NA	TRBJ2-3	TRBV9	CASSVSGGVDTQYF	TGTGCCAGCAGCGTAAGCGGGGGGGTGGATACGCAGTATTTT
NA	NA	TRBJ2-7	TRBV5-6	CASSSVGQGYEQYF	TGTGCCAGCAGCTCCGTGGGGCAGGGCTACGAGCAGTACTTC
NA	NA	TRBJ1-1	TRBV18	CASSPPAGPNTEAFF	TGTGCCAGCTCACCACCGGCAGGGCCGAACACTGAAGCTTTCTTT
NA	NA	TRBJ1-2	TRBV6-6	CASSYSPDYGYTF	TGTGCCAGCAGTTACTCCCCGGACTATGGCTACACCTTC
NA	NA	TRBJ2-7	TRBV5-1	CASSLEPGSYEQYF	TGCGCCAGCAGCTTGGAGCCAGGGAGCTACGAGCAGTACTTC
TRBD1	NA	TRBJ2-5	TRBV5-1	CASSSQGAGGETQYF	TGCGCCAGCAGCTCACAGGGGGCCGGCGGGGAGACCCAGTACTTC
TRBD1	NA	TRBJ2-3	TRBV10-2	CASREWTGRTTDTQYF	TGCGCCAGCAGGGAATGGACAGGGCGAACCACAGATACGCAGTATTTT
TRBD2	NA	TRBJ2-3	TRBV4-3	CASSQDNSGASTDTQYF	TGCGCCAGCAGCCAAGATAATAGCGGGGCTAGCACAGATACGCAGTATTTT
TRBD1	NA	TRBJ1-2	TRBV7-6	CASSLSGTGGNYGYTF	TGTGCCAGCAGCTTATCTGGGACAGGGGGAAACTATGGCTACACCTTC
TRBD1	NA	TRBJ1-6	TRBV18	CASSPLTGANSPLHF	TGTGCCAGCTCACCCCTGACAGGGGCTAATTCACCCCTCCACTTT